The next 8 T cell receptor beta chains were all read from a single sample in a study of blood T cell repertoires in COVID-19. Only in-frame clones appear in the TCRdb table, and some are missing; sequencing was by immunoSEQ multiplex PCR. The sample has 150,000 to 200,000 clones; around 76% are singletons. Sequenced material: peripheral blood. These receptors all come from a woman in her forties or fifties with active or convalescent COVID-19.

The chain joins TRBV5-8 to TRBJ2-2; D is unclear. The V and J ends lost 1 base and 0 bases respectively, with 4 bases between them. The CDR3 length is 14 residues. From germline, CDR1 is SGHTS and CDR2 YDEGEE. The CDR3 spells CASSLTPNTGELFF. The CDR3 DNA sequence: TGTGCCAGCAGCTTGACACCGAACACCGGGGAGCTGTTTTTT.

The chain uses TRBV24-1 and TRBJ2-7; 8 bases are a match to TRBD1. CDR3 length equals 16 residues. Germline CDR1 KGHDR, CDR2 SFDVKD. The trim removed 4 bases at V and 0 bases at J, leaving 7 bases unmatched. CDR3: CATSEPGTGLSYEQYF. The CDR3 DNA reads as TGTGCCACCAGTGAGCCCGGGACAGGACTCTCCTACGAGCAGTACTTC.

J is TRBJ1-2 and V is TRBV30; 7 bases are a match to TRBD1. V lost 1 base to trimming and J lost 2 bases; unmatched junction nucleotides: 4. The CDR3 is made up of 14 amino acids. The germline gives CDR1 GTSNPN, CDR2 SVGIG (reference sequence). The CDR3 spells CAWSGLGGNYGYTF. The CDR3 coding sequence is TGTGCCTGGAGTGGGTTAGGGGGCAACTATGGCTACACCTTC. The entire variable domain, with the rest obtained from reference TRBV30 and TRBJ1-2, is as follows: SQTIHQWPATLVQPVGSPLSLECTVEGTSNPNLYWYRQAAGRGLQLLFYSVGIGQISSEVPQNLSASRPQDRQFILSSKKLLLSDSGFYLCAWSGLGGNYGYTFGSGTRLTVV.

The chain couples TRBV19 to TRBJ1-1, with D unresolved. The V and J ends lost 3 bases and 1 base respectively, with 3 bases between them. The V gene's germline CDR1 is LNHDA and CDR2 SQIVND (reference sequence). The CDR3 runs 12 residues. The CDR3 region is CASSIRNTEAFF. In DNA, the CDR3 is TGTGCCAGTAGTATCAGGAACACTGAAGCTTTCTTT. The variable domain in full, with the rest retrieved from reference TRBV19 and TRBJ1-1, is DGGITQSPKYLFRKEGQNVTLSCEQNLNHDAMYWYRQDPGQGLRLIYYSQIVNDFQKGDIAEGYSVSREKKESFPLTVTSAQKNPTAFYLCASSIRNTEAFFGQGTRLTVV.

The rearrangement uses TRBV9 and TRBJ1-2, with TRBD1 identical over 7 bases. The CDR3 contains 16 residues. The ends lost 3 bases at V and 1 base at J; junction bases unmatched: 9. The V gene's germline CDR1 is SGDLS and CDR2 YYNGEE. This CDR3 is CASSADGAGGNYGYTF. The CDR3 bases are TGTGCCAGCAGCGCCGATGGAGCAGGGGGTAACTATGGCTACACCTTC. The entire variable domain, with the rest obtained from reference TRBV9 and TRBJ1-2, is as follows: DSGVTQTPKHLITATGQRVTLRCSPRSGDLSVYWYQQSLDQGLQFLIQYYNGEERAKGNILERFSAQQFPDLHSELNLSSLELGDSALYFCASSADGAGGNYGYTFGSGTRLTVV.

This chain links TRBV9 with TRBJ1-3; D is possibly TRBD1 (5 bases). Germline values: CDR1 SGDLS, CDR2 YYNGEE. Between the trimmed V and J ends, which lost 3 bases and 2 bases, there was a span of 12 bases. The CDR3 consists of 15 residues. Here the CDR3 reads CASSGGGGTGNTIYF. DNA of the CDR3: TGTGCCAGCAGCGGCGGTGGGGGGACTGGAAACACCATATATTTT.

The J gene is TRBJ1-2, the V gene TRBV18; 8 bases map to TRBD1. Per germline, CDR1 KGHSH and CDR2 LQKENI. With V trimmed by 3 bases and J by 4 bases, 7 bases remained unmatched. The CDR3 runs 15 residues. The CDR3 coding sequence is TGTGCCAGCTCACCCTCGACAGGGGACTTCTATGGCTACACCTTC. It yields the protein CASSPSTGDFYGYTF.

This clone came up once. The chain couples TRBV5-6 to TRBJ1-2; D is perhaps TRBD1 (6 bases). Trimming took 4 bases from V and 1 from J, leaving 11 bases between them. Germline assignment: CDR1 SGHDT and CDR2 YYEEEE. The CDR3 loop spans 14 amino acids. The CDR3 DNA is TGTGCCAGCAGCCTCGGGACACTTAACTATGGCTACACCTTC. It specifies CASSLGTLNYGYTF.